One and the same sample provided the 8 T cell receptor beta chains below, sequenced in a study of radiotherapy plus CTLA-4 blockade in lung cancer. Data came from immunoSEQ multiplex PCR; TCRdb stores just in-frame clones and leaves some out. The table lists about 120,000 clones, about four fifths of them singletons. Material: peripheral blood, obtained from a patient treated with radiotherapy plus ipilimumab. The receptors stem from a human donor with non-small cell lung cancer who had a partial response to radiotherapy plus ipilimumab.

The chain combines TRBV30 with TRBJ2-7; 11 nucleotides line up with TRBD2. Germline V gene lookup returns CDR1 GTSNPN and CDR2 SVGIG (reference sequence). V dropped 2 bases and J dropped 4; count of bases not matched to a gene: 4. The length of the CDR3 is 14 residues. The CDR3 region has the DNA TGTGCCTGGAGTCCCGGGACTAGCGGTTACGAGCAGTACTTC. This codes for CAWSPGTSGYEQYF.

This rearrangement joins TRBV30 to TRBJ1-2; 12 bases agree with TRBD1. V was clipped by 3 bases and J by 4 bases; unmatched bases: 21. The CDR3 spans 20 residues. Germline CDR1 is GTSNPN and CDR2 is SVGIG (reference sequence). In nucleotides, the CDR3 is TGTGCCTGGAGGGCGGTTGTCAGGGCGGGACAGGGGGCGCCGGGCTATGGCTACACCTTC. It yields the protein CAWRAVVRAGQGAPGYGYTF.

This chain links TRBV2 with TRBJ2-7; 12 bases match TRBD2. This CDR3 has 15 residues. Per germline, CDR1 SNHLY and CDR2 FYNNEI. V gave up 7 bases and J gave up 0 bases; unmatched junction bases: 4. The CDR3 spells CASTLTSGSSYEQYF. CDR3 sequence (DNA): TGTGCCAGCACCCTGACTAGCGGGAGCTCCTACGAGCAGTACTTC.

The gene calls are TRBV4-1 and TRBJ1-2; tentative D call: TRBD1 (6 bases). Germline V gene lookup returns CDR1 MGHRA and CDR2 YSYEKL. The CDR3 sequence is 15 residues long. V was pared by 4 bases and J by 4 bases, with 16 bases between. This CDR3 reads CASSPGFTGSYGYTF. Written as DNA, the CDR3 is TGCGCCAGCAGCCCTGGATTTACAGGGTCCTATGGCTACACCTTC.

The V call is TRBV2, the J call TRBJ2-6; TRBD2 might be the D (6 bases). The germline V and J ends were trimmed by 4 bases and 0 bases, with 10 bases remaining between them. CDR1 is SNHLY and CDR2 is FYNNEI in the germline V gene. The CDR3 is 16 residues long. The CDR3 sequence: CASSGGVPSGANVLTF. The CDR3, as DNA: TGTGCCAGCAGTGGGGGGGTCCCCTCTGGGGCCAACGTCCTGACTTTC. Combining the CDR3 with reference TRBV2 and TRBJ2-6 gives the whole variable domain EPEVTQTPSHQVTQMGQEVILRCVPISNHLYFYWYRQILGQKVEFLVSFYNNEISEKSEIFDDQFSVERPDGSNFTLKIRSTKLEDSAMYFCASSGGVPSGANVLTFGAGSRLTVL.

This clone has just one count. The chain links TRBV19 to TRBJ1-2; 7 nucleotides match TRBD1. This CDR3 is built from 13 residues. The V gene's germline CDR1 is LNHDA and CDR2 SQIVND (reference sequence). V lost 4 bases, J lost 7 bases, and 6 bases stayed unmatched. The chain's CDR3 is CASSSLNRGGYTF. DNA for the CDR3: TGTGCCAGTAGTAGCCTCAACAGGGGTGGCTACACCTTC.

The rearrangement links TRBV9 to TRBJ2-3, with D uncertain. V lost 0 bases, J lost 0 bases, and 5 bases lay in between. Germline-derived CDR1 and CDR2 are SGDLS and YYNGEE. The length of the CDR3 is 14 residues. CDR3 residues: CASSVDGSTDTQYF. As DNA, the CDR3 is TGTGCCAGCAGCGTAGACGGGAGCACAGATACGCAGTATTTT.

The V call is TRBV2, the J call TRBJ1-5; TRBD1 might be the D (6 bases). CDR3 size: 13 residues. The germline CDR1 and CDR2 sequences are SNHLY and FYNNEI. Trimming took 5 bases from V and 5 from J, leaving 10 bases between them. The CDR3 DNA reads as TGTGCCAGCAGTAAGGACAGCGATCAGCCCCAGCATTTT. Its protein product is CASSKDSDQPQHF.